Listed below are T cell receptor beta chains from one sample, sequenced in a study of CD8+ T cells in alopecia areata. Assay: immunoSEQ multiplex PCR; the TCRdb copy retains only in-frame clones and omits some. The sample holds over 150,000 clones; roughly 64% are singletons and the top ten take over 10%. Sequenced material: CD8+ T cells sorted from blood, taken at week 24, from a patient treated with tofacitinib. The receptor source for this set is a human donor with alopecia areata. Both conserved end residues are part of each CDR3. Fields, in order: V gene, J gene, clone size, D gene, CDR3 protein, CDR3 DNA. The D gene is left open where the match is weak. Where a row states a size, it is once, few, many or the class of an expanded clone; other rows omit it.

v_call: TRBV7-2; j_call: TRBJ1-1; clone_size: few; d_call: .; cdr3_aa: CASSLQSGETEAFF; cdr3_nt: TGTGCCAGCAGCTTACAATCGGGGGAGACTGAAGCTTTCTTT
v_call: TRBV6-1; j_call: TRBJ2-3; clone_size: .; d_call: .; cdr3_aa: CASTEGDWITDTQYF; cdr3_nt: TGTGCCAGCACCGAGGGGGACTGGATCACAGATACGCAGTATTTT
v_call: TRBV4-1; j_call: TRBJ2-7; clone_size: .; d_call: .; cdr3_aa: CASSQYGGDEQYF; cdr3_nt: TGCGCCAGCAGCCAGTACGGAGGGGACGAGCAGTACTTC
v_call: TRBV4-1; j_call: TRBJ2-7; clone_size: few; d_call: TRBD1; cdr3_aa: CASSQGRSGRGPYEQYF; cdr3_nt: TGCGCCAGCAGCCAAGGGCGCTCGGGCAGGGGGCCCTACGAGCAGTACTTC
v_call: TRBV7-9; j_call: TRBJ2-7; clone_size: .; d_call: .; cdr3_aa: CASSSGEFVSYEQYF; cdr3_nt: TGTGCCAGCAGCTCCGGGGAATTTGTCTCCTACGAGCAGTACTTC
v_call: TRBV29-1; j_call: TRBJ2-1; clone_size: .; d_call: TRBD1; cdr3_aa: CSVSHRGSLHYNEQFF; cdr3_nt: TGCAGCGTCTCTCACAGGGGATCACTACACTACAATGAGCAGTTCTTC
v_call: TRBV7-8; j_call: TRBJ2-1; clone_size: .; d_call: .; cdr3_aa: CATGSEQFF; cdr3_nt: TGTGCCACTGGAAGTGAGCAGTTCTTC
v_call: TRBV9; j_call: TRBJ2-2; clone_size: .; d_call: .; cdr3_aa: CASSSVGAGELFF; cdr3_nt: TGTGCCAGCAGCTCAGTGGGTGCCGGGGAGCTGTTTTTT
v_call: TRBV2; j_call: TRBJ2-3; clone_size: .; d_call: .; cdr3_aa: CASTWTDSPDTQYF; cdr3_nt: TGTGCCAGCACTTGGACAGATTCCCCAGATACGCAGTATTTT
v_call: TRBV4-1; j_call: TRBJ1-2; clone_size: .; d_call: .; cdr3_aa: CASSQGIRGGYTF; cdr3_nt: TGCGCCAGCAGCCAAGGGATTCGCGGAGGCTACACCTTC
v_call: TRBV29-1; j_call: TRBJ1-1; clone_size: .; d_call: .; cdr3_aa: CSVVSVARMNTEAFF; cdr3_nt: TGCAGCGTTGTTTCAGTTGCACGGATGAACACTGAAGCTTTCTTT
v_call: TRBV15; j_call: TRBJ2-7; clone_size: .; d_call: .; cdr3_aa: CATSGGYSARGQYF; cdr3_nt: TGTGCCACCAGCGGAGGGTACTCGGCGAGGGGTCAGTACTTC
v_call: TRBV5-1; j_call: TRBJ2-7; clone_size: .; d_call: TRBD2; cdr3_aa: CASSPTGGYEQYF; cdr3_nt: TGCGCCAGCAGCCCCACGGGAGGATACGAGCAGTACTTC
v_call: TRBV4-2; j_call: TRBJ2-5; clone_size: .; d_call: TRBD2; cdr3_aa: CASSQAPRRERETQYF; cdr3_nt: TGTGCCAGCAGCCAAGCTCCTCGGCGGGAGAGGGAGACCCAGTACTTC
v_call: TRBV2; j_call: TRBJ2-5; clone_size: .; d_call: .; cdr3_aa: CASPGKGQSRAETQYF; cdr3_nt: TGTGCCAGTCCTGGGAAGGGACAATCACGAGCGGAGACCCAGTACTTC
v_call: TRBV7-2; j_call: TRBJ2-3; clone_size: .; d_call: .; cdr3_aa: CASSLVRTGSRTQYF; cdr3_nt: TGTGCCAGCAGCTTAGTGAGGACTGGGTCTCGTACGCAGTATTTT
v_call: TRBV5-6; j_call: TRBJ1-1; clone_size: few; d_call: .; cdr3_aa: CASSLGLNTEAFF; cdr3_nt: TGTGCCAGCAGCTTGGGGCTGAACACTGAAGCTTTCTTT
v_call: TRBV5-6; j_call: TRBJ1-2; clone_size: .; d_call: TRBD1; cdr3_aa: CASSLQGRNGYTF; cdr3_nt: TGTGCCAGCAGCCTACAGGGGAGGAATGGCTACACCTTC